This TCR beta chain was identified in a study of T cell responses to AZD1222 COVID-19 vaccine. The V end was cut by 3 bases, the J end by 3 bases, with 8 bases between. CDR1 is DFQATT, CDR2 SNEGSKA, per germline (reference sequence). The CDR3 is 12 amino acids. Study-wide findings and caveats: Unmutated regions of variants are reportedly targeted by nearly half of spike-specific TCRs. Clonal diversity was possibly underestimated; the donors were predominantly white British and more often female. Just five to seven AZD1222 recipients tested seropositive at baseline.

About this clone: The antigen is unknown.

Clones were sequenced by immunoSEQ multiplex PCR, and TCRdb holds only the in-frame ones, with some missing. The sample carries 120,000 or so clones, 75% to 90% recorded once. The TCR originated in an adult in good health. The sequencing here drew on peripheral blood, taken on day 0 of MenACWY control vaccination. The chain carries TRBV20-1 and TRBJ1-1, with D perhaps matching TRBD1 (5 bases). Written as DNA, the CDR3 is TGCAGTGCTAGTTTGGGGGACACTGAAGCTTTCTTT. The encoded protein is CSASLGDTEAFF.